One and the same sample provided the 3 T cell receptor beta chains below, sequenced in a study of cytomegalovirus exposure and HLA in healthy donors. The table came from immunoSEQ multiplex PCR; TCRdb's copy has only in-frame clones and leaves some out. The repertoire holds hundreds of thousands of clones, approximately 80% seen once, with about an eighth in the top ten. The sample consisted of PBMCs. All receptors come from a woman younger than 45 in good health and CMV-seropositive.

This clone was observed at least ten times. V gene TRBV6-1 combines with J gene TRBJ2-2, with a possible D match to TRBD2 (6 bases). CDR1 MNHNS and CDR2 SASEGT come from the germline V gene. The CDR3 spans 14 residues. The V gene lost 11 bases and the J gene lost 4 bases, with 17 bases spanning the gap. The CDR3: CASCSGEATGELFF. In nucleotides, the CDR3 is TGTGCCTCCTGTTCCGGGGAGGCCACCGGGGAGCTGTTTTTT.

This clone was picked up a small number of times. The chain recombines TRBV5-1 with TRBJ1-1; 8 nucleotides match TRBD1. The CDR3 is 16 residues long. Germline lookup yields CDR1 SGHRS and CDR2 YFSETQ. V lost 0 bases and J lost 3; bases outside the gene matches: 7. In DNA, the CDR3 is TGCGCCAGCAGCTTGGCAGGGGGCTCATGGGACACTGAAGCTTTCTTT. Protein sequence: CASSLAGGSWDTEAFF. Looking up the rest from reference TRBV5-1 and TRBJ1-1 gives the full variable domain: KAGVTQTPRYLIKTRGQQVTLSCSPISGHRSVSWYQQTPGQGLQFLFEYFSETQRNKGNFPGRFSGRQFSNSRSEMNVSTLELGDSALYLCASSLAGGSWDTEAFFGQGTRLTVV.

The chain is built from TRBV7-9 and TRBJ2-7; TRBD1 matches at 7 bases. Trimming removed 5 bases from V and 2 bases from J; junction bases left unmatched: 6. In germline, CDR1 is SEHNR, CDR2 FQNEAQ (reference sequence). This CDR3 is 14 amino acids long. CDR3 nucleotides: TGTGCCAGCAGCACCGGACAGGTCACCTACGAGCAGTACTTC. Its translation: CASSTGQVTYEQYF.